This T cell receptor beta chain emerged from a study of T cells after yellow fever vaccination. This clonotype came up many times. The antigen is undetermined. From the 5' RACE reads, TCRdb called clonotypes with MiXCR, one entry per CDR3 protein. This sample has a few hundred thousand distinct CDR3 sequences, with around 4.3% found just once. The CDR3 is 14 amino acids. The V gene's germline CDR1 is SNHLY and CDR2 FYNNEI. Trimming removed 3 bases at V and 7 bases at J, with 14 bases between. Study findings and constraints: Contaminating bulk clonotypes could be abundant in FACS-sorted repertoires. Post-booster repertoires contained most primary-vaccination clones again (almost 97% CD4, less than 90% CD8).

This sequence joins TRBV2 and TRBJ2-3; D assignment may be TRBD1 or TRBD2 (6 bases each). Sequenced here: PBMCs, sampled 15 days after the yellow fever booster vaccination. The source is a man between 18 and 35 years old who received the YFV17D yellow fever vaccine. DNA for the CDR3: TGTGCCAGCAGTGACACGGGGGCGGTAAATACGCAGTATTTT. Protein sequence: CASSDTGAVNTQYF.